This TCR beta chain was sequenced in a study of T cells in Graves' hyperthyroidism and ophthalmopathy. The study, taken as a whole, reports: Blood also held most thyroid clonotypes expanded beyond 0.001. The model's output predicted ophthalmopathy at a median of 6.5 months prior to onset.

The CDR3 regions of TCR beta were amplified from RNA transcripts. The study used the HTBI primer set for a first-round RT-PCR of the TCR CDR3. MiXCR was run by TCRdb on the multiplex PCR reads, yielding one entry per CDR3 protein. The sample lists 550,000 to 700,000 distinct CDR3 sequences; roughly 46% were seen once. Trimming removed 4 bases at V and 7 bases at J, with 16 bases between. Germline assignment: CDR1 DFQATT and CDR2 SNEGSKA (reference sequence). The CDR3 contains 14 residues. A few counts support this clonotype. Its specificity is unknown. A read error may explain this, as a much larger clone is one base away. The study left out patients who had uncontrolled infection, other autoimmune disease, pregnancy or lactation.

The sample consisted of peripheral blood or thyroid tissue (not recorded which). The TCR sequence derives from an adult woman with Graves' disease, either hyperthyroidism or ophthalmopathy (not recorded which). The chain employs TRBV20-1 and TRBJ1-4, with D perhaps matching TRBD1 (6 bases). CDR3 protein: CSANGGQGIEKLFF. The CDR3 coding sequence is TGCAGTGCTAATGGGGGCCAGGGGATTGAAAAACTGTTTTTT.